The next 2 T cell receptor beta chains were all read from a single sample in a study of T cells in women clearing cervical HPV infection (dated by TCRdb to 2016 to 2019). Library preparation employed the immunoSEQ multiplex PCR assay. As stored in TCRdb, this immuneACCESS dataset retains in-frame rearrangements with V and J assigned. A fraction of the clones does not appear; measured against another copy, unresolved V genes explain less than half of the discrepancy, and the remainder lacks a known reason. The sample table gives 30,000 to 40,000 clones. 6.5% to 9% of the sample belongs to the ten largest clones. The sample consisted of blood buffy coat. Receptor source: a woman aged 18 to 69 with a cervical HPV16 infection that either progressed to CIN3+ or cleared (not recorded which).

Note on this clone: Sequencing ends 3 residues short of the CDR3 end; the germline J gene provides the rest. The rearrangement links TRBV2 to TRBJ1-5, with D possibly matching TRBD1 (6 bases). The CDR3 sequence is 15 residues long. The germline V gene has CDR1 SNHLY and CDR2 FYNNEI. V lost 6 bases and J lost 4, with 16 bases in between. Partial CDR3 DNA: TGTGCCAGCAGAGGAACCACAGGGAAAAATCAGCCC. Protein: CASRGTTGKNQP. The entire CDR3 protein reads CASRGTTGKNQPQHF.

As concerns this clone: From the germline J gene comes the end of the CDR3, since the read stops 3 residues before it. This rearrangement joins TRBV6-1 to TRBJ1-1; tentative D call: TRBD1 (5 bases). CDR1 and CDR2 (germline): MNHNS, SASEGT. The CDR3 loop spans 16 amino acids. V dropped 0 bases and J dropped 1 base, with 12 bases sitting between them. CDR3 residues: CASSEARGRGNTEAFF. The CDR3 DNA, read in part, is TGTGCCAGCAGTGAAGCGAGGGGAAGGGGGAACACTGAA.